This T cell receptor beta chain was identified in a study of blood T cells in healthy people across ages. The use of a sample-barcoded 5' primer and a J-beta primer mix characterized a second PCR of roughly 7 to 12 cycles. TCRdb redid the calling of the 5' RACE reads with MiXCR, one entry per CDR3 protein. The repertoire consists of about 730,000 distinct CDR3 sequences, with roughly 41% occurring once and the leading ten covering approximately 22%. Healthy individuals of Caucasian origin from Russia, aged roughly 6 to 95, served as donors. Isolation yielded PBMCs, at least 7 million per sample, in every case. The CDR3 has 13 residues. CDR1 and CDR2 from the germline V gene are MDHEN and SYDVKM. V was pared by 11 bases and J by 5 bases, with 15 bases between.

This chain links TRBV28 with TRBJ2-2, with D perhaps TRBD1 (5 bases). The receptor was isolated from a woman aged 55-69 years in good health. Sequenced material: blood. This CDR3 is CAAQVPGTGELFF. The CDR3 DNA sequence: TGTGCCGCACAGGTCCCAGGGACCGGGGAGCTGTTTTTT.